This TCR beta chain was captured by sequencing in a study of shared clonotypes between healthy human individuals. Germline CDR1 reads LGHNA; CDR2 reads YNFKEQ. The ends were cut back, 0 bases at V and 2 bases at J, with 4 bases in the middle. The CDR3 consists of 13 residues. As processed by the authors: ImmunoSEQ gave junction-only sequences without quality scores, so filtering differed. TCRdb keeps only in-frame clones here, not all; method: immunoSEQ multiplex PCR. V and J calls and clone size are as listed in that table; D and trimming were resolved from the DNA. The sample holds more than 2,000,000 clones, around nine tenths seen once. Note on this clone: The sample carries other DNA sequences with the same CDR3.

Healthy adults negative for HIV, lacking recent acute infections or vaccinations, served as donors. The receptor comes from a man aged 18 to 30 in good health. The gene calls are TRBV4-2 and TRBJ1-2; D is unclear. The sequenced material came from naive CD4+ T cells sorted from blood. The subset is: CD45RA+ positively selected. The DNA of the CDR3 is TGTGCCAGCAGCCAAGACAGGAACTATGGCTACACCTTC. It codes for CASSQDRNYGYTF.